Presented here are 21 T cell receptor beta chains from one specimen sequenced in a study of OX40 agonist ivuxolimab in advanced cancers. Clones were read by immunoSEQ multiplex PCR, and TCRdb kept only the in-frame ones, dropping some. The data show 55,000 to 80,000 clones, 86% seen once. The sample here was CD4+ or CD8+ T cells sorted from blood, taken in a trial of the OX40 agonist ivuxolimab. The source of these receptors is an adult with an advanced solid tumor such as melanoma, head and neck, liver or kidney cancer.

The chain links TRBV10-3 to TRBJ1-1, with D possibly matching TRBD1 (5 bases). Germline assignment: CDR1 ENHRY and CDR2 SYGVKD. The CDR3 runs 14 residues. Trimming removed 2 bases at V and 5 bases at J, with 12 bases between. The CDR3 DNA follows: TGTGCCATCAGTGAGATGAAAGGGGAGACTGAAGCTTTCTTT. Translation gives CAISEMKGETEAFF.

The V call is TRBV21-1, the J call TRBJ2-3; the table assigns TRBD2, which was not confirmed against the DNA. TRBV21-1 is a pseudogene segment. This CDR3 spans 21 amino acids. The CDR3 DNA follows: TGTGCCAGCAGCAAAGGCCCTGATACGGCGGGGGGACCGGGTAGCACAGATACGCAGTATTTT. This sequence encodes CASSKGPDTAGGPGSTDTQYF.

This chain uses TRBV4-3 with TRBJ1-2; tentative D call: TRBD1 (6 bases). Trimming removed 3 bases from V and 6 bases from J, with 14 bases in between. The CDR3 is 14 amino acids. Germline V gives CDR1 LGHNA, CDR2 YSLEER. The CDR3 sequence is CASSHLGRGDGYTF. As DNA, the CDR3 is TGCGCCAGCAGCCATCTCGGGAGGGGGGATGGCTACACCTTC.

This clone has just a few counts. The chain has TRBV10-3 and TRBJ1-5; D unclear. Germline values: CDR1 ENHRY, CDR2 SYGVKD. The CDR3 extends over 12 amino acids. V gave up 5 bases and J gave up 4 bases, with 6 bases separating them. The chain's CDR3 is CAISRNNQPQHF. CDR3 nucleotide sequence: TGTGCCATCAGTAGAAATAATCAGCCCCAGCATTTT.

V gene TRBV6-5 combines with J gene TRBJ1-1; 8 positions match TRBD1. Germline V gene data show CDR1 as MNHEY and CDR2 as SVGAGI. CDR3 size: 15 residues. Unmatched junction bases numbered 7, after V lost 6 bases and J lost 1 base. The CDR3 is CASRSGTGTNTEAFF. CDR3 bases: TGTGCCAGCAGATCCGGGACAGGAACGAACACTGAAGCTTTCTTT.

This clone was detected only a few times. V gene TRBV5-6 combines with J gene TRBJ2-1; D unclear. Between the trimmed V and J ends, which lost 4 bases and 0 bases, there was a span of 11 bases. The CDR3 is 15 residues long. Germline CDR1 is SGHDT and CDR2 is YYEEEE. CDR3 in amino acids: CASSPTVSSYNEQFF. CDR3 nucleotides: TGTGCCAGCAGCCCAACAGTGAGCTCCTACAATGAGCAGTTCTTC.

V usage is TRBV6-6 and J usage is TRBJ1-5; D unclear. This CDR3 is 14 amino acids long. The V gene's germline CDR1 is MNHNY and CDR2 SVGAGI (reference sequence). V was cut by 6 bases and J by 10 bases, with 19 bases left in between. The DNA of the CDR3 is TGTGCCAGCAGACCGCTGACGGTTCCGGGTCCCCAGCATTTT. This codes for CASRPLTVPGPQHF.

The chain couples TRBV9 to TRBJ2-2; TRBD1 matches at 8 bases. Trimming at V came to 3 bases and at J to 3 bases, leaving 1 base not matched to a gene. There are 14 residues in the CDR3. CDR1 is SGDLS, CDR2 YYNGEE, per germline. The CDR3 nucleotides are TGTGCCAGCAGCGGACAGGGGCACACCGGGGAGCTGTTTTTT. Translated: CASSGQGHTGELFF.

The CDR3 loop is CAIGAGNYGYTF. Here the CDR3 DNA reads TGTGCCATCGGCGCGGGGAACTATGGCTACACCTTC. The gene calls are TRBV10-3 and TRBJ1-2, with D uncertain. The CDR3 is made up of 12 amino acids. Between the trimmed V and J ends, which lost 8 bases and 2 bases, there was a span of 9 bases. From germline, CDR1 is ENHRY and CDR2 SYGVKD.

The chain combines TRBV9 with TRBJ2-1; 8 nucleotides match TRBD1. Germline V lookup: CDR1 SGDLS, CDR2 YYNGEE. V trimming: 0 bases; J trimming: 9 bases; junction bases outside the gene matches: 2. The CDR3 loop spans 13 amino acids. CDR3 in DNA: TGTGCCAGCAGCGTAGGGACAGGGACTGAGCAGTTCTTC. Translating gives CASSVGTGTEQFF. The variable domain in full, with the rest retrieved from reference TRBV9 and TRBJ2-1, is DSGVTQTPKHLITATGQRVTLRCSPRSGDLSVYWYQQSLDQGLQFLIQYYNGEERAKGNILERFSAQQFPDLHSELNLSSLELGDSALYFCASSVGTGTEQFFGPGTRLTVL.

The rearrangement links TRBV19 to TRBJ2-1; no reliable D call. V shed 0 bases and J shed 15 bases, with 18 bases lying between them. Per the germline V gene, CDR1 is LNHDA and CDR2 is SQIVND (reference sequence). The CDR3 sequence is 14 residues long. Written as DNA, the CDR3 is TGTGCCAGTAGTATAGAGGGTGGGGTGATCCCCCCGTTCTTC. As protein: CASSIEGGVIPPFF.

The DNA for the CDR3 is TGTGCCAGCAACAACCAGGGGAGAGCTTTCTTT. It is translated as CASNNQGRAFF. The J gene is TRBJ1-1, the V gene TRBV6-5, with D tentatively TRBD1 (6 bases). Germline loops: CDR1 MNHEY, CDR2 SVGAGI. V gave up 7 bases and J gave up 10 bases, with 13 bases separating them. CDR3 size: 11 residues.

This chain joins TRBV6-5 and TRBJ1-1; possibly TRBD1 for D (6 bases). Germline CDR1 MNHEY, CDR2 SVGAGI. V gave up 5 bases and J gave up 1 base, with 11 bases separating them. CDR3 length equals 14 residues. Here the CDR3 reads CASSPEQGNTEAFF. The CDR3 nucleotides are TGTGCCAGCAGTCCCGAACAGGGGAACACTGAAGCTTTCTTT.

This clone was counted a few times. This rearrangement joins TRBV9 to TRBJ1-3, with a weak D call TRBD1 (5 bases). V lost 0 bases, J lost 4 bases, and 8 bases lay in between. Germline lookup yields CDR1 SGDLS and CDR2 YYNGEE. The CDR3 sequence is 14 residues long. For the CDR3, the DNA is TGTGCCAGCAGCGTAGGGAGACAGGGAAACACCATATATTTT. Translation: CASSVGRQGNTIYF.

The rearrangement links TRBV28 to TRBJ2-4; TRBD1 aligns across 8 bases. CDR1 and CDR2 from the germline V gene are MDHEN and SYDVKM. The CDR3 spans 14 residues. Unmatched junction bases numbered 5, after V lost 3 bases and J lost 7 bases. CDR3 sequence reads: CASSFRQGRNIQYF. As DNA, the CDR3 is TGTGCCAGCAGTTTCCGACAGGGGAGGAACATTCAGTACTTC.

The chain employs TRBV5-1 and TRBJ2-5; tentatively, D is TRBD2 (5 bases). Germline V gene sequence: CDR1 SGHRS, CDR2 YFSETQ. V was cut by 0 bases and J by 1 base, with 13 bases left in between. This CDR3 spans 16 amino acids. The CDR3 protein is CASSLVGLGVQETQYF. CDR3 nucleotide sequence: TGCGCCAGCAGCTTGGTTGGGCTCGGGGTCCAAGAGACCCAGTACTTC.

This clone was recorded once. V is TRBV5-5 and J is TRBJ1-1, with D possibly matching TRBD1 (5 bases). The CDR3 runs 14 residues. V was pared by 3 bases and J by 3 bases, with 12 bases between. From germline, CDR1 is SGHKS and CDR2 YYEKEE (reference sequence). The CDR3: CASSWQGGDTEAFF. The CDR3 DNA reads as TGTGCCAGCAGCTGGCAGGGAGGGGACACTGAAGCTTTCTTT.

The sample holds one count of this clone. The DNA of the CDR3 is TGTGCCAGCAGCCCCTGGACAGGGGGCGACTATGGCTACACCTTC. This gives the protein CASSPWTGGDYGYTF. The chain carries TRBV11-2 and TRBJ1-2; TRBD1 aligns across 11 bases. The CDR3 is 15 amino acids. The trim removed 5 bases at V and 3 bases at J, leaving 5 bases unmatched. Germline-derived CDR1 and CDR2 are SGHAT and FQNNGV. Together with reference TRBV11-2 and TRBJ1-2, the CDR3 gives the full variable domain: EAGVAQSPRYKIIEKRQSVAFWCNPISGHATLYWYQQILGQGPKLLIQFQNNGVVDDSQLPKDRFSAERLKGVDSTLKIQPAKLEDSAVYLCASSPWTGGDYGYTFGSGTRLTVV.

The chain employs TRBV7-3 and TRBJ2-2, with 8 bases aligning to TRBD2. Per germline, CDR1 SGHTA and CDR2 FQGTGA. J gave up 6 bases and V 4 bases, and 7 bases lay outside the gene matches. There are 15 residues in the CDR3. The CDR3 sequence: CASSSGSGEAGELFF. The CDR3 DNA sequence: TGTGCCAGCAGCTCCGGTAGCGGGGAAGCCGGGGAGCTGTTTTTT.

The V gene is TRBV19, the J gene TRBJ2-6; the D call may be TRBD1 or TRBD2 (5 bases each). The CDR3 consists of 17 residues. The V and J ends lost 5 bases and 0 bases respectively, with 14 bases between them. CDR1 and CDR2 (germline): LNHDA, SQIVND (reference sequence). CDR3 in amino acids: CASSSRGLASGANVLTF. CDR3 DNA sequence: TGTGCCAGTAGTTCCCGGGGCCTTGCCTCTGGGGCCAACGTCCTGACTTTC.

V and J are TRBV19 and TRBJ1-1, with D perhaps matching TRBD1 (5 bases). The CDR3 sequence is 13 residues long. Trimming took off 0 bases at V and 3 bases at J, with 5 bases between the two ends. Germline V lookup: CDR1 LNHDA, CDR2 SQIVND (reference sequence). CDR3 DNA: TGTGCCAGTAGTATAGACAGGGACACTGAAGCTTTCTTT. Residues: CASSIDRDTEAFF.